This T cell receptor beta chain came from a study of T cells in Graves' hyperthyroidism and ophthalmopathy. This clonotype was detected many times. Its antigen is currently unknown. Study-level results: Blood also contained most expanded thyroid clonotypes above 0.001.

Researchers took RNA transcripts and amplified the TCR beta CDR3 regions from them. HTBI primers were employed in a first-round RT-PCR of the TCR CDR3. TCRdb re-analysed the multiplex PCR reads in MiXCR, keeping a single row per CDR3 protein. This table holds more than 250,000 distinct CDR3 sequences, roughly 15% found once. CDR1 and CDR2 from the germline V gene are MGHDK and SYGVNS. The CDR3 sequence is 14 residues long. The ends lost 4 bases at V and 8 bases at J; junction bases unmatched: 8. Exclusion followed for patients with uncontrolled infection, other autoimmune disease, pregnancy or lactation. Diagnostic assessment was based on clinical symptoms, serum thyroxine and TRAb, thyroid ultrasound and orbital computed tomography.

The source material was blood. The sequence derives from a woman aged 50 to 65 with Graves' hyperthyroidism that later progressed to Graves' ophthalmopathy. The chain joins TRBV25-1 to TRBJ2-1, with TRBD2 matching over 7 bases. The CDR3 loop is CASSVWEGNHEQFF. The CDR3 coding sequence is TGTGCCAGCAGTGTGTGGGAGGGTAACCATGAGCAGTTCTTC.